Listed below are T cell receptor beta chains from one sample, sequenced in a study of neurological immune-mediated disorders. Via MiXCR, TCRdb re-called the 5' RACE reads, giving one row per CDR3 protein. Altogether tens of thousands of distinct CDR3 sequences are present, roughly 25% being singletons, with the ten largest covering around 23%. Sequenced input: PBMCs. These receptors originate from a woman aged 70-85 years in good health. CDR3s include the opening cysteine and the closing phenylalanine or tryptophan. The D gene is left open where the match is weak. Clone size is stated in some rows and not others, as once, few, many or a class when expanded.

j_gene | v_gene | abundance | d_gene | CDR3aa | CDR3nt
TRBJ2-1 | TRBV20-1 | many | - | CSAIDKSSWNEQFF | TGCAGTGCTATAGATAAGTCTAGCTGGAATGAGCAGTTCTTC
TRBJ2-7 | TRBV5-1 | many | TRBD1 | CASSPQGQGAAYEQYF | TGCGCCAGCAGCCCTCAAGGACAGGGGGCAGCCTACGAGCAGTACTTC
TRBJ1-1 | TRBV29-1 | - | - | CSTEHENTEAFF | TGCAGTACCGAACACGAGAACACTGAAGCTTTCTTT
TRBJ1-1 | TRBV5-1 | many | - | CASSLGAENTEAFF | TGCGCCAGCAGCTTGGGGGCAGAGAACACTGAAGCTTTCTTT
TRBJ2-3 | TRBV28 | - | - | CASLNSRGTDMQYF | TGTGCCAGCCTCAACTCCCGGGGGACAGATATGCAATATTTT
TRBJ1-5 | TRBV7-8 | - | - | CANSQDSTNKPQHF | TGTGCCAACAGCCAGGACAGTACGAATAAGCCCCAGCATTTT
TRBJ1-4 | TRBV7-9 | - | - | CASSLVLNEKLFF | TGTGCCAGCAGCCTGGTCCTTAATGAAAAACTGTTTTTT
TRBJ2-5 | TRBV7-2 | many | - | CASSLLAGAQETQYF | TGTGCCAGCAGCTTACTGGCAGGGGCTCAAGAGACCCAGTACTTC
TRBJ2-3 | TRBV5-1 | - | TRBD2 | CASSSGLAGFTDTQYF | TGCGCCAGCAGCTCGGGACTAGCGGGTTTCACAGATACGCAGTATTTT
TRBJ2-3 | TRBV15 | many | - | CATSRDLPAGGEADTQYF | TGTGCCACCAGCAGAGATCTCCCGGCCGGGGGCGAGGCAGATACGCAGTATTTT
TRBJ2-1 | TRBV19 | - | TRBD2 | CASPTPGGEQFF | TGTGCCAGCCCAACCCCGGGGGGTGAGCAGTTCTTC
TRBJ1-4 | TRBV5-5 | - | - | CASSLWGTTGTRNEKLFF | TGTGCCAGCAGCTTGTGGGGCACGACCGGGACAAGGAATGAAAAACTGTTTTTT
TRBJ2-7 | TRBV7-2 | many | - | CASSSRLEGAYEQYF | TGTGCCAGCAGCTCGCGCCTCGAGGGGGCCTACGAGCAGTACTTC
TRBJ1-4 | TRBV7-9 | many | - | CASSLGLADEKLFF | TGTGCCAGCAGCTTAGGACTGGCGGATGAAAAACTGTTTTTT
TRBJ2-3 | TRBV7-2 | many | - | CASRPPGSATDTQYF | TGTGCCAGCAGACCCCCGGGGTCAGCCACAGATACGCAGTATTTT
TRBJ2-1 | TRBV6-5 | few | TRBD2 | CASSYSRGLAGYEQFF | TGTGCCAGCAGTTACTCGAGGGGACTAGCGGGATATGAGCAGTTCTTC
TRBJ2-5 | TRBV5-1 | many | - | CASSSGSPPETQYF | TGCGCCAGCAGCTCCGGGAGCCCCCCAGAGACCCAGTACTTC
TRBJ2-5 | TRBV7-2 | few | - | CASSLQGGRQQETQYF | TGTGCCAGCAGCTTACAGGGGGGGCGACAACAAGAGACCCAGTACTTC
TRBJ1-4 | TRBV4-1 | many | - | CASSQAGRAEKLFF | TGCGCCAGCAGCCAAGCAGGGAGGGCTGAAAAACTGTTTTTT
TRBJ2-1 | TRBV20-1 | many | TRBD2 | CSAKASGRNEQFF | TGCAGTGCTAAGGCTAGCGGGAGAAATGAGCAGTTCTTC
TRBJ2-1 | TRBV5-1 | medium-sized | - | CASRISGDTYNEQFF | TGCGCCAGCAGGATATCGGGAGACACCTACAATGAGCAGTTCTTC
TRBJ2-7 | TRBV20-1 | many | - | CSAPPDSLFYEQYF | TGCAGTGCTCCCCCGGACAGCCTTTTCTACGAGCAGTACTTC
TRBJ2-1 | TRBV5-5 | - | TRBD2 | CASSFGVTGGNNEQFF | TGTGCCAGCAGCTTTGGGGTGACGGGAGGAAACAATGAGCAGTTCTTC
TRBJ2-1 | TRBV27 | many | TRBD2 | CASSSRRAGVYGNEQFF | TGTGCCAGCAGTTCCAGGCGAGCGGGAGTATATGGGAATGAGCAGTTCTTC
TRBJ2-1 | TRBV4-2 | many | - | CASSHPITGAGFSYNEQFF | TGTGCCAGCAGCCACCCCATAACGGGAGCCGGATTCTCCTACAATGAGCAGTTCTTC
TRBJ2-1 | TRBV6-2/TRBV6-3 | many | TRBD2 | CASSQSGRAYNEQFF | TGTGCCAGCAGCCAAAGCGGGAGGGCCTACAATGAGCAGTTCTTC
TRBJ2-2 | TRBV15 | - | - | CATQGAGELFF | TGTGCCACTCAGGGTGCCGGGGAGCTGTTTTTT
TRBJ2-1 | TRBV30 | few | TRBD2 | CAWGRAGASYNEQFF | TGTGCCTGGGGGAGGGCGGGCGCTTCCTACAATGAGCAGTTCTTC
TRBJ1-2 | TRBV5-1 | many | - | CASSFGRRGYTF | TGCGCCAGCAGCTTTGGCAGAAGAGGCTACACCTTC
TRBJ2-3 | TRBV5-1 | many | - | CASSWKTTGRGSVTDTQYF | TGCGCCAGCAGCTGGAAAACAACGGGACGGGGGAGCGTCACAGATACGCAGTATTTT
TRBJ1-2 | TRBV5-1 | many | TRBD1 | CASSPEGQGVGYTF | TGCGCCAGCAGCCCGGAAGGACAGGGGGTTGGCTACACCTTC
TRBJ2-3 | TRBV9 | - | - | CASSPTRLGTDTQYF | TGTGCCAGCAGCCCTACCCGACTAGGCACAGATACGCAGTATTTT
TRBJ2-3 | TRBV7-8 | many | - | CASSLTTFTDTQYF | TGTGCCAGCAGCTTGACTACTTTCACAGATACGCAGTATTTT
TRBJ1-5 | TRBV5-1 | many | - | CASSLLPGDSNQPQHF | TGCGCCAGCAGCTTGCTCCCAGGGGATAGCAATCAGCCCCAGCATTTT
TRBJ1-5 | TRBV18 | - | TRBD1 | CASSQGARQPQHF | TGTGCCAGCTCACAGGGGGCTCGGCAGCCCCAGCATTTT
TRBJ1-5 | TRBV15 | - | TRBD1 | CATSSDRGINQPQHF | TGTGCCACCAGTAGCGACAGGGGAATTAATCAGCCCCAGCATTTT
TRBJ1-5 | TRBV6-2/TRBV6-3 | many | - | CASSPRGQPQHF | TGTGCCAGCAGCCCACGGGGTCAGCCCCAGCATTTT
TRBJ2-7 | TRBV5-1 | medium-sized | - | CASSSRPPDGEQYF | TGCGCCAGCAGCTCCCGACCCCCGGACGGCGAGCAGTACTTC
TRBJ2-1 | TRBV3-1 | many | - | CASSPRLEYNEQFF | TGTGCCAGCAGCCCTCGACTGGAATACAATGAGCAGTTCTTC
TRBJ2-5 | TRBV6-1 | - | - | CASSEEGETQYF | TGTGCCAGCAGTGAAGAAGGTGAGACCCAGTACTTC
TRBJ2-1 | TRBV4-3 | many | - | CASSQASDSYNEQFF | TGCGCCAGCAGCCAAGCAAGCGACTCCTACAATGAGCAGTTCTTC
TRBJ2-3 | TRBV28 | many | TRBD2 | CASSLSLSGANTDTQYF | TGTGCCAGCAGCTTATCGCTAAGCGGGGCCAACACAGATACGCAGTATTTT
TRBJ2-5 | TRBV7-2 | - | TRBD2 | CASSLARGAGVGETQYF | TGTGCCAGCAGCTTAGCGCGGGGAGCGGGAGTAGGGGAGACCCAGTACTTC
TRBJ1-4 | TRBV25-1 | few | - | CASSESEKLFF | TGTGCCAGCAGTGAAAGTGAAAAACTGTTTTTT
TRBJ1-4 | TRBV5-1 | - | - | CASSLDRTNEKLFF | TGCGCCAGCAGCTTGGACAGGACCAATGAAAAACTGTTTTTT
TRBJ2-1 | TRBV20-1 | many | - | CSAKVRDSQFF | TGCAGTGCTAAAGTCCGGGACTCGCAGTTCTTC
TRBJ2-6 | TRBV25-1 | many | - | CARTGINPSGANVLTF | TGTGCCAGAACAGGTATCAACCCCTCTGGGGCCAACGTCCTGACTTTC
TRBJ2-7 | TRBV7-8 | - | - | CASSFYICSARDPWTSDKQYF | -
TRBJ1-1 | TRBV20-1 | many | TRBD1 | CSARDRQGESSTEAFF | TGCAGTGCTAGAGATCGACAGGGGGAGTCAAGCACTGAAGCTTTCTTT
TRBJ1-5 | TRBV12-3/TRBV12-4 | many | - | CASSLGSLGNQPQHF | TGTGCCAGCAGTTTGGGCAGCCTGGGGAATCAGCCCCAGCATTTT
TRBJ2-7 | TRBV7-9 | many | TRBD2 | CAGQTAGVDYEQYF | TGTGCCGGACAAACAGCGGGAGTGGACTACGAGCAGTACTTC
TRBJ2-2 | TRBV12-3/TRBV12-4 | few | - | CASSPGGTGELFF | TGTGCCAGCAGTCCAGGCGGGACCGGGGAGCTGTTTTTT
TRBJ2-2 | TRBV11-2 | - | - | CASSLEWGRTGELFF | TGTGCCAGCAGCTTAGAGTGGGGGCGCACCGGGGAGCTGTTTTTT
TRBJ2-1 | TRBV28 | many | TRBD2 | CASSTPSGRVHEQFF | TGTGCCAGCAGTACACCTAGCGGGAGAGTTCATGAGCAGTTCTTC
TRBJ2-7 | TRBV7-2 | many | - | CASSPRHTYEQYF | TGTGCCAGCAGCCCCCGGCACACCTACGAGCAGTACTTC
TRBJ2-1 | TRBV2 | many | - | CASSGLAGRNEQFF | TGTGCCAGCAGTGGGTTGGCAGGGAGGAATGAGCAGTTCTTC
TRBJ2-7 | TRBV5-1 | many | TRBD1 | CASSVSGTVAYEQYF | TGCGCCAGCAGCGTCTCCGGGACAGTCGCCTACGAGCAGTACTTC